Below, one TCR beta chain is given with its context. The target antigen is unknown. TCRdb's table, derived via immunoSEQ multiplex PCR, lists solely in-frame clones and lacks some. The sample has around 19,000 clones, around 86% seen once. This record belongs to a study of neoadjuvant nivolumab and ipilimumab in lung cancer. In the study overall: Patients got nivolumab 3 mg/kg on days 1, 15 and 29; combination added ipilimumab 1 mg/kg day 1. Overall study results and limits: Compared with tumor-adjacent uninvolved lung, resected tumors showed greater richness and clonality. Higher pretherapy blood TCR richness went with higher resected-tumor richness. Only two of four nivolumab-treated tumors gained richness and clonality by surgery.

The V gene lost 4 bases and the J gene lost 2 bases, with 19 bases spanning the gap. Germline lookup yields CDR1 SGHRS and CDR2 YFSETQ. The CDR3 covers 16 residues. This chain connects TRBV5-1 to TRBJ2-7; possible D gene TRBD2, 6 bases. The receptor's source is an adult with non-small cell lung cancer. Sequenced here: peripheral blood, sampled before neoadjuvant nivolumab, alone or with ipilimumab. The CDR3 sequence is CASSHTGSQLAYEQYF. The CDR3 DNA reads TGCGCCAGCAGCCACACCGGGAGCCAGCTAGCCTACGAGCAGTACTTC.